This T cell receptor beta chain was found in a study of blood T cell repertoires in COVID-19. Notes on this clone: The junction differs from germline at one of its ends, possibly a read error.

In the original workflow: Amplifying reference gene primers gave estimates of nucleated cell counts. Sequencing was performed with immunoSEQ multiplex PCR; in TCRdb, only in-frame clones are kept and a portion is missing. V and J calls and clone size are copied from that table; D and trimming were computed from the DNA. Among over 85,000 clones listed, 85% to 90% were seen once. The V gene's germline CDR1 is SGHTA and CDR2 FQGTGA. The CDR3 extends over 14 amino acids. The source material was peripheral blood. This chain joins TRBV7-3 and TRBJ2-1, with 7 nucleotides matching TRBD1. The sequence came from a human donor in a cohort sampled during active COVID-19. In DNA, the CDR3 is TGTGCCAGCAGCCTAACCCCAGGGGGCAATGAGCAGTTCTTC. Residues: CASSLTPGGNEQFF.